This T cell receptor (beta chain) derives from a study of cytomegalovirus exposure and HLA in healthy donors. Whole-study findings and limits: The study listed approximately 160 cytomegalovirus-associated TCR beta chains.

This cohort consisted of healthy bone marrow donors. The germline V gene encodes CDR1 SEHNR and CDR2 FQNEAQ (reference sequence). The germline V and J ends were trimmed by 5 bases and 3 bases, with 16 bases remaining between them. The CDR3 loop spans 15 amino acids. PCR was performed using 60 Vbeta and 13 Jbeta primers. Assay used: immunoSEQ multiplex PCR; TCRdb lists only in-frame clones, some missing. The profile shows 200,000 to 250,000 clones, 82% of them singletons. With respect to this clone: Antigen unknown.

The chain carries TRBV7-9 and TRBJ1-2; D gene uncertain. The sequence was obtained from a woman between 40 and 50 years old in good health and CMV-seropositive. The sample consisted of PBMCs. CDR3: CASSSSPGVDYGYTF. The CDR3 coding sequence is TGTGCCAGCAGCAGCAGCCCCGGAGTGGACTATGGCTACACCTTC.